This T cell receptor beta chain derives from a study of vaccination and CD4 T cells after COVID-19. Study-wide context: Overlapping spike peptides of SARS-CoV-2, HCoV-NL63, HCoV-OC43 and HCoV-229E stimulated the cells. Points from the study as a whole: The median proportion of reactive clones detected only post-vaccination in convalescent patients was roughly 86%.

Treatment denoted: roughly 10-day PBMC culture with coronavirus spike peptide pools or control peptides (ViraFEST assay). Gathering of the CD4+ T cells, from the unexposed donor, took place before the COVID-19 pandemic (2011-2018). PBMC cultures, at under 2.5 million cells per well, received approximately 10 IU/ml IL-2 and roughly 9.4 ug/ml peptide pools. Sequencing of cultured CD4+ T cell DNA used the Oncomine TCR Beta short-read assay. A single record per CDR3 protein comes from TCRdb applying MiXCR to the PCR reads. The data show roughly 6,500 distinct CDR3 sequences, approximately 52% seen once. This clonotype was observed a few times. Antigen unknown. This CDR3 spans 16 amino acids. Germline CDR1 SGHDT, CDR2 YYEEEE. The junction had 3 bases not matched to a gene; V was cut back by 0 bases and J by 5 bases.

This rearrangement joins TRBV5-6 to TRBJ2-5; 14 bases are a match to TRBD2. The sample taken for sequencing was CD4+ T cells from blood, cultured in vitro. This receptor was obtained from a human donor in good health. CDR3 sequence (DNA): TGTGCCAGCAGCTTGGGACTAGCGGGGGGGCCTGAGACCCAGTACTTC. Its protein is CASSLGLAGGPETQYF.